One sample yielded the 19 T cell receptor beta chains listed below, sequenced in a study of cytomegalovirus exposure and HLA in healthy donors. Amplification used 60 Vbeta primers and 13 Jbeta primers. Sequenced by immunoSEQ multiplex PCR; TCRdb stores in-frame clones only, minus some. The profile shows approximately 160,000 clones, roughly 74% of them singletons. Sequencing was carried out using PBMCs. All receptors come from a male donor in good health and CMV-seronegative.

V usage is TRBV5-4 and J usage is TRBJ2-3, with 10 bases lining up with TRBD2. The germline CDR1 and CDR2 sequences are SGHNT and YYREEE (reference sequence). The CDR3 is made up of 16 amino acids. Germline trimming cut 2 bases from V and 0 bases from J; bases unmatched to any gene: 3. In DNA form, the CDR3 reads TGTGCCAGCAGCTTACAACTAGCGGGGAGCACAGATACGCAGTATTTT. It codes for CASSLQLAGSTDTQYF.

The chain combines TRBV6-6 with TRBJ2-1; D may be TRBD1 (6 bases). Germline V gene lookup returns CDR1 MNHNY and CDR2 SVGAGI (reference sequence). The ends were cut back, 7 bases at V and 4 bases at J, with 14 bases in the middle. This CDR3 is built from 14 residues. This CDR3 is CASTPGTTYNEQFF. The CDR3 nucleotides read TGTGCCAGCACCCCCGGGACAACTTACAATGAGCAGTTCTTC.

This clone was detected a few times. This sequence joins TRBV9 and TRBJ1-3; D might be TRBD1 (6 bases). V was trimmed by 3 bases and J by 4 bases, leaving 17 bases between them. Germline CDR1 is SGDLS and CDR2 is YYNGEE. CDR3 length: 16 residues. CDR3 in DNA: TGTGCCAGCAGCGATCGACAGGCACCAAGCGGAAACACCATATATTTT. Translation gives CASSDRQAPSGNTIYF.

The chain recombines TRBV6-1 with TRBJ1-2; D gene unclear. The ends were cut back, 10 bases at V and 8 bases at J, with 17 bases in the middle. The CDR3 spans 12 residues. The germline V gene has CDR1 MNHNS and CDR2 SASEGT. CDR3 DNA sequence: TGTGCCACATCGGGAGGGATGTGGGGCTACACCTTC. Its translation is CATSGGMWGYTF.

The gene calls are TRBV5-1 and TRBJ2-3; possibly TRBD2 for D (6 bases). V lost 4 bases and J lost 4, with 13 bases in between. CDR1 is SGHRS and CDR2 is YFSETQ in the germline V gene. This CDR3 comprises 14 residues. The chain's CDR3 is CASSHGDSADTQYF. The CDR3 DNA reads as TGCGCCAGCAGCCACGGGGACTCCGCAGATACGCAGTATTTT.

J is TRBJ1-5 and V is TRBV2; 7 bases agree with TRBD1. From germline, CDR1 is SNHLY and CDR2 FYNNEI. The CDR3 loop spans 15 amino acids. V shed 4 bases and J 6 bases; nucleotides not matched to a gene: 9. CDR3 coding DNA: TGTGCCAGCAGTGGAGACAGGGCCCGGGGTCAGCCCCAGCATTTT. The encoded protein is CASSGDRARGQPQHF.

The gene calls are TRBV5-1 and TRBJ2-3, with 8 bases lining up with TRBD1. The junction had 12 bases not matched to a gene; V was cut back by 0 bases and J by 0 bases. The CDR3 sequence is 19 residues long. Germline lookup yields CDR1 SGHRS and CDR2 YFSETQ. The DNA of the CDR3 is TGCGCCAGCAGCTTGGTAGCAATGGGACAGGCCCATAGCACAGATACGCAGTATTTT. It is translated as CASSLVAMGQAHSTDTQYF.

To note about this clone: One junction end disagrees with the germline gene, perhaps due to a read error. The V gene is TRBV11-3, the J gene TRBJ1-1, with TRBD1 identical over 8 bases. Germline V gene data show CDR1 as SGHNT and CDR2 as YENEEA. This CDR3 comprises 15 residues. CDR3 amino acids: CASSQTNHPDREASF. The CDR3 bases are TGTGCCAGCAGCCAAACTAATCACCCGGACAGGGAAGCTTCCTTT.

The V call is TRBV9, the J call TRBJ2-3, with 16 bases that match TRBD2. Looked up from germline, CDR1 is SGDLS and CDR2 is YYNGEE. This CDR3 is built from 15 residues. The V and J ends lost 6 bases and 9 bases, in that order; junction bases with no gene match: 7. Here the CDR3 DNA reads TGTGCCAGCACGCGCGAGGGACTAGCGGGAGGGACGCAGTATTTT. Amino acids: CASTREGLAGGTQYF.

This clone showed up just once. The J gene is TRBJ2-2, the V gene TRBV27, with 8 bases aligning to TRBD2. This CDR3 is built from 15 residues. In germline, CDR1 is MNHEY, CDR2 SMNVEV (reference sequence). Germline trimming cut 6 bases from V and 3 bases from J; bases unmatched to any gene: 6. This chain's CDR3 is CASSLSGSYTGELFF. The CDR3 nucleotides are TGTGCCAGCAGCTTAAGCGGGAGCTACACCGGGGAGCTGTTTTTT.

This chain uses TRBV4-3 with TRBJ2-3; 8 nucleotides agree with TRBD1. The CDR3 runs to 16 residues. The V gene's germline CDR1 is LGHNA and CDR2 YSLEER. Trimming removed 1 base from V and 4 bases from J; junction bases left unmatched: 7. CDR3 coding DNA: TGCGCCAGCAGCCAAGTCCGGACAGGGCGTCCAGATACGCAGTATTTT. As protein: CASSQVRTGRPDTQYF.

CDR3 amino acids: CASSRGLLSEQYF. The CDR3 nucleotides read TGTGCCAGCAGCCGGGGACTCCTTAGCGAGCAGTACTTC. This rearrangement joins TRBV14 to TRBJ2-7; TRBD2 might be the D (6 bases). Germline V gene data show CDR1 as SGHDN and CDR2 as FVKESK. The CDR3 spans 13 residues. Trimming left V 4 bases short and J 6 bases short, with 13 bases between.

The rearrangement links TRBV7-9 to TRBJ2-5; maybe TRBD1 (6 bases). The germline V gene has CDR1 SEHNR and CDR2 FQNEAQ (reference sequence). V gave up 5 bases and J gave up 5 bases, with 12 bases separating them. The CDR3 is made up of 13 amino acids. CDR3 nucleotide sequence: TGTGCCAGCAGCGAAGGGACAAGTGAGACCCAGTACTTC. Its protein is CASSEGTSETQYF.

There are a few counts of this clone. This chain connects TRBV6-1 to TRBJ1-1, with 9 positions matching TRBD1. Germline CDR1 is MNHNS and CDR2 is SASEGT. The junction had 4 bases not matched to a gene; V was cut back by 6 bases and J by 2 bases. The CDR3 consists of 14 residues. CDR3 DNA: TGTGCCAGCAGGTCACAGGGGGCCAACACTGAAGCTTTCTTT. It encodes CASRSQGANTEAFF.

This clone was counted between two and nine times. J is TRBJ2-5 and V is TRBV7-9, with 8 bases aligning to TRBD1. Germline V gives CDR1 SEHNR, CDR2 FQNEAQ (reference sequence). V lost 5 bases to trimming and J lost 7 bases; unmatched junction nucleotides: 12. The CDR3 covers 15 residues. The DNA of the CDR3 is TGTGCCAGCAGCGATTCCCTGGACAGGGACGGGACCCAGTACTTC. It translates to CASSDSLDRDGTQYF.

The V gene is TRBV7-9, the J gene TRBJ2-1; D perhaps matches TRBD1 (5 bases). This CDR3 contains 12 residues. Trimming took off 5 bases at V and 7 bases at J, with 9 bases between the two ends. CDR1 and CDR2 (germline): SEHNR, FQNEAQ (reference sequence). CDR3 nucleotide sequence: TGTGCCAGCAGCGTTGACAGAAATGAGCAGTTCTTC. Protein sequence: CASSVDRNEQFF.

This clone came up a few times. This sequence joins TRBV6-5 and TRBJ1-2, with a tentative D call TRBD1 (6 bases). The CDR3 extends over 13 amino acids. CDR1 and CDR2 (germline): MNHEY, SVGAGI. The germline V and J ends were trimmed by 6 bases and 3 bases, with 11 bases remaining between them. The DNA of the CDR3 is TGTGCCAGCAGCCGGGACACCCACTATGGCTACACCTTC. As protein: CASSRDTHYGYTF.

V gene TRBV7-3 combines with J gene TRBJ2-7; D possibly corresponds to TRBD1 (6 bases). Trimming took 1 base from V and 0 from J, leaving 10 bases between them. Germline CDR1 reads SGHTA; CDR2 reads FQGTGA. The CDR3 is made up of 15 amino acids. The CDR3 reads CASSLIKDSSYEQYF. The CDR3 DNA follows: TGTGCCAGCAGCTTAATAAAGGACAGCTCCTACGAGCAGTACTTC. The whole variable domain, remainder taken from reference TRBV7-3 and TRBJ2-7, is GAGVSQTPSNKVTEKGKYVELRCDPISGHTALYWYRQSLGQGPEFLIYFQGTGAADDSGLPNDRFFAVRPEGSVSTLKIQRTERGDSAVYLCASSLIKDSSYEQYFGPGTRLTVT.

The V and J genes are TRBV6-5 and TRBJ2-7; TRBD2 agrees at 12 bases. Germline trimming cut 6 bases from V and 4 bases from J; bases unmatched to any gene: 4. The CDR3 is 14 amino acids. The germline V gene has CDR1 MNHEY and CDR2 SVGAGI. CDR3 nucleotides: TGTGCCAGCAGAACCGGGACTAGCGGGTACGAGCAGTACTTC. This gives the protein CASRTGTSGYEQYF.